The 28 T cell receptor beta chains listed next were all sequenced from one sample in a study of vaccination and CD4 T cells after COVID-19. Researchers used the Oncomine TCR Beta short-read assay to sequence DNA from cultured CD4+ T cells. TCRdb fed the PCR reads into MiXCR, producing one record per CDR3 protein. The repertoire holds 10,000 to 15,000 distinct CDR3 sequences, with roughly 74% as singletons. Their antigens are not known. Treatment indicated: roughly 11-day PBMC culture with coronavirus spike peptide pools or control peptides (ViraFEST assay). Sequences were derived from CD4+ T cells from blood, cultured in vitro, sampled after SARS-CoV-2 vaccination. These receptor sequences come from a human donor who received a COVID-19 vaccine.

This clonotype was picked up a small number of times. The rearrangement links TRBV2 to TRBJ2-2; no clear D gene. CDR1 is SNHLY, CDR2 FYNNEI, per germline. The V and J ends lost 6 bases and 7 bases respectively, with 18 bases between them. There are 15 residues in the CDR3. CDR3: CASSAGIPPDGELFF. The CDR3 DNA reads TGTGCCAGCAGCGCTGGTATCCCTCCAGACGGGGAGCTGTTTTTT.

This chain uses TRBV2 with TRBJ1-1; TRBD1 agrees at 8 bases. The CDR3 loop spans 12 amino acids. Trimming took 4 bases from V and 10 from J; bases not matched to a gene: 5. Germline V gene data show CDR1 as SNHLY and CDR2 as FYNNEI. The CDR3 nucleotides are TGTGCCAGCAGTGCCAGGGGGCGTGGAGCTTTCTTT. It yields the protein CASSARGRGAFF.

The chain has TRBV2 and TRBJ1-5, with D uncertain. The CDR3 totals 15 residues. Germline V gene sequence: CDR1 SNHLY, CDR2 FYNNEI. V dropped 6 bases and J dropped 0 bases, with 12 bases sitting between them. The CDR3 loop reads CASRADGRSNQPQHF. Here the CDR3 DNA reads TGTGCCAGCAGAGCGGACGGACGTAGCAATCAGCCCCAGCATTTT.

In its sample, this clonotype ranks as large. This chain links TRBV15 with TRBJ1-2; D call uncertain. Germline assignment: CDR1 LNHNV and CDR2 YYDKDF (reference sequence). This CDR3 spans 13 amino acids. Trimming pared 0 bases from V and 6 bases from J, leaving 8 bases between. DNA of the CDR3: TGTGCCACCAGCAGAGATTTGACGGATGGCTACACCTTC. Amino acids: CATSRDLTDGYTF.

In its sample, this clonotype was seen once. V is TRBV21-1 and J is TRBJ1-1; the table gives TRBD1 as D, unverified against the DNA. TRBV21-1 is shown as a pseudogene. CDR3 length: 16 amino acids. The CDR3 region is CASSAPHRVEGAEAFF. CDR3 bases: TGTGCCAGCAGCGCACCCCACAGGGTAGAGGGAGCTGAAGCTTTCTTT.

V is TRBV6-1 and J is TRBJ2-2; the match to TRBD2 covers 8 bases. The CDR3 spans 17 residues. Germline loops: CDR1 MNHNS, CDR2 SASEGT. V shed 6 bases and J 2 bases; nucleotides not matched to a gene: 11. CDR3 in amino acids: CASRRSAGGLNTGELFF. CDR3 DNA sequence: TGTGCCAGCAGACGGTCTGCGGGGGGCCTAAACACCGGGGAGCTGTTTTTT.

This sequence joins TRBV19 and TRBJ2-5; TRBD1 aligns across 7 bases. CDR3 length equals 14 residues. The germline CDR1 and CDR2 sequences are LNHDA and SQIVND (reference sequence). Germline trimming cut 3 bases from V and 3 bases from J; bases unmatched to any gene: 4. The CDR3 DNA is TGTGCCAGTAGTATCGACAGGGCAGAAGAGACCCAGTACTTC. It codes for CASSIDRAEETQYF.

V gene TRBV10-3 combines with J gene TRBJ1-2, with TRBD1 identical over 9 bases. Germline CDR1 ENHRY, CDR2 SYGVKD. J gave up 2 bases and V 6 bases, and 13 bases lay outside the gene matches. The CDR3 is 17 amino acids. CDR3 amino acids: CAISGMGQGLANYGYTF. The CDR3 region has the DNA TGTGCCATCAGCGGGATGGGACAGGGTTTGGCGAACTATGGCTACACCTTC.

The chain links TRBV20-1 to TRBJ2-3; 9 bases are a match to TRBD2. The CDR3 is 13 residues long. Trimming took 1 base from V and 4 from J; bases not matched to a gene: 0. Germline CDR1 is DFQATT and CDR2 is SNEGSKA (reference sequence). CDR3 bases: TGCAGTGCTAGAGGCGGGGGGGCAGATACGCAGTATTTT. Encoded protein: CSARGGGADTQYF.

This chain links TRBV6-1 with TRBJ2-1; 11 bases are shared with TRBD1. Germline V gene lookup returns CDR1 MNHNS and CDR2 SASEGT. CDR3 size: 16 residues. After removal of 3 bases from V and 8 bases from J, the junction contained 9 bases not matched to a gene. CDR3 amino acids: CASSDSGTGGVYEQFF. As DNA, the CDR3 is TGTGCCAGCAGTGACTCCGGGACAGGGGGTGTATATGAGCAGTTCTTC.

The chain couples TRBV6-1 to TRBJ2-6; D gene uncertain. The CDR3 loop spans 15 amino acids. The V gene lost 5 bases and the J gene lost 2 bases, with 10 bases spanning the gap. The germline gives CDR1 MNHNS, CDR2 SASEGT. In DNA, the CDR3 is TGTGCCAGCAGTCGTACCTGGGCTGGGGCCAACGTCCTGACTTTC. It translates to CASSRTWAGANVLTF.

The V and J genes are TRBV6-2 or TRBV6-3 and TRBJ1-1, with unresolved D. The CDR3 covers 12 residues. Germline CDR1 is MNHEY and CDR2 is SVGEGT. V lost 1 base to trimming and J lost 2 bases, with 2 bases between them. CDR3 DNA sequence: TGTGCCAGCAGTTACTATAACACTGAAGCTTTCTTT. The encoded protein is CASSYYNTEAFF.

The chain joins TRBV6-1 to TRBJ1-1; TRBD1 is a possible D gene (5 bases). Germline V lookup: CDR1 MNHNS, CDR2 SASEGT. The CDR3 spans 11 residues. The V gene lost 10 bases and the J gene lost 11 bases, with 17 bases spanning the gap. The CDR3 region is CATRDHLAAFF. The CDR3, as DNA: TGTGCCACCAGGGATCACCTGGCGGCTTTCTTT.

The chain carries TRBV27 and TRBJ1-1; 9 positions match TRBD1. This CDR3 is built from 16 residues. J gave up 1 base and V 4 bases, and 7 bases lay outside the gene matches. Germline loops: CDR1 MNHEY, CDR2 SMNVEV (reference sequence). CDR3 sequence (DNA): TGTGCCAGCAGTTGGGGACAGGGTACTTCGAACACTGAAGCTTTCTTT. Translating it yields CASSWGQGTSNTEAFF.

This clonotype was seen a few times. The chain recombines TRBV4-1 with TRBJ2-3, with 8 bases fitting TRBD1. The V gene's germline CDR1 is MGHRA and CDR2 YSYEKL. This CDR3 has 15 amino acids. V dropped 0 bases and J dropped 5; count of bases not matched to a gene: 4. The CDR3 sequence is CASSQDEQGVDTQYF. The DNA of the CDR3 is TGCGCCAGCAGCCAAGATGAACAGGGGGTAGATACGCAGTATTTT.

This clonotype showed up just once. The chain couples TRBV30 to TRBJ2-1; maybe TRBD2 (6 bases). Germline CDR1 GTSNPN, CDR2 SVGIG (reference sequence). The CDR3 consists of 12 residues. Trimming took 1 base from V and 7 from J, leaving 8 bases between them. CDR3 nucleotide sequence: TGTGCCTGGAGTGGTGGGAGGAATGAGCAGTTCTTC. Translation gives CAWSGGRNEQFF.

Notes on this clonotype: No conserved phenylalanine or tryptophan is present at the end of the CDR3, so a read error is the likely explanation. V is TRBV30 and J is TRBJ2-7; perhaps D is TRBD1 or TRBD2 (6 bases each). Germline assignment: CDR1 GTSNPN and CDR2 SVGIG (reference sequence). This CDR3 region has 15 residues. Deletions cut 0 bases from V and 1 base from J, with 13 bases between. CDR3 loop: CAWSVEGGISYEQYL. For the CDR3, the DNA is TGTGCCTGGAGTGTCGAGGGGGGTATTTCCTACGAGCAGTACCTC.

This clonotype was counted once. This chain connects TRBV27 to TRBJ2-5; D unclear. Germline V lookup: CDR1 MNHEY, CDR2 SMNVEV (reference sequence). Trimming left V 5 bases short and J 8 bases short, with 18 bases between. CDR3 length equals 14 residues. CDR3 DNA sequence: TGTGCCAGCAGTCCCGATCTGAGATTTGGAACCCAGTACTTC. This encodes CASSPDLRFGTQYF.

The chain recombines TRBV7-8 with TRBJ2-3; D is ambiguous. The V gene lost 5 bases and the J gene lost 6 bases, with 21 bases spanning the gap. The CDR3 has 16 amino acids. Germline CDR1 reads SGHVS; CDR2 reads FQNEAQ. The DNA of the CDR3 is TGTGCCAGCAGCCGACCGCGTTCGGGTAAAGGGGATACGCAGTATTTT. Translation: CASSRPRSGKGDTQYF.

The chain combines TRBV11-2 with TRBJ1-2; 11 bases fit TRBD1. Trimming cost V 5 bases and J 4 bases; bases outside gene matches: 6. The CDR3 runs 15 residues. CDR1 and CDR2 from the germline V gene are SGHAT and FQNNGV. In DNA form, the CDR3 reads TGTGCCAGCAGCCCAGGACAGGGGGCCCTCTATGGCTACACCTTC. It encodes CASSPGQGALYGYTF.

The chain recombines TRBV10-3 with TRBJ2-7; D not resolved. This CDR3 region has 12 residues. The germline CDR1 and CDR2 sequences are ENHRY and SYGVKD. Trimming stripped 2 bases from V and 5 bases from J, with 7 bases between. The CDR3 DNA follows: TGTGCCATCAGTGAGGACAACGACGAGCAGTACTTC. Translating gives CAISEDNDEQYF.

CDR3 loop: CASSIDAGTYNEQFF. CDR3 bases: TGTGCCAGTAGTATCGACGCGGGAACGTACAATGAGCAGTTCTTC. V usage is TRBV19 and J usage is TRBJ2-1; perhaps TRBD2 as D (6 bases). CDR1 is LNHDA and CDR2 is SQIVND in the germline V gene (reference sequence). With 3 bases removed from V and 4 bases from J, the gap between germline ends came to 13 bases. CDR3 length equals 15 residues.

The genes are TRBV25-1 and TRBJ2-2; 11 positions match TRBD1. The CDR3 has 16 residues. Germline CDR1 reads MGHDK; CDR2 reads SYGVNS. With 4 bases clipped from V and 6 bases from J, the junction kept 7 bases outside the gene matches. The CDR3: CASSAAGTGGAGELFF. As DNA, the CDR3 is TGTGCCAGCAGTGCCGCCGGGACAGGGGGTGCCGGGGAGCTGTTTTTT.

This clonotype turned up a few times. The chain employs TRBV7-8 and TRBJ2-3; TRBD2 agrees at 10 bases. Germline CDR1 reads SGHVS; CDR2 reads FQNEAQ. Losses at the gene ends were 1 base for V and 2 bases for J; bases not matched to a gene: 3. CDR3 length equals 16 residues. The CDR3 nucleotides read TGTGCCAGCAGCTTAGTTAGCGGGGGGCCCACAGATACGCAGTATTTT. It encodes CASSLVSGGPTDTQYF.

The rearrangement joins TRBV5-4 to TRBJ2-1; TRBD1 aligns across 7 bases. V lost 4 bases to trimming and J lost 5 bases; unmatched junction nucleotides: 3. The CDR3 length is 13 residues. Germline assignment: CDR1 SGHNT and CDR2 YYREEE (reference sequence). CDR3 protein: CASSPGQDNEQFF. CDR3 in DNA: TGTGCCAGCAGCCCCGGACAGGACAATGAGCAGTTCTTC.

The CDR3 spells CASSLVLGLERETQYF. The CDR3, as DNA: TGTGCCAGCAGCCTGGTTCTGGGGTTGGAACGAGAGACCCAGTACTTC. The chain links TRBV5-4 to TRBJ2-5; D gene uncertain. CDR3 length equals 16 residues. V was cut by 4 bases and J by 4 bases, with 20 bases left in between. Germline CDR1 SGHNT, CDR2 YYREEE (reference sequence).

This chain connects TRBV24-1 to TRBJ2-6; D is perhaps TRBD2 (5 bases). V dropped 4 bases and J dropped 2 bases, with 11 bases sitting between them. The CDR3 extends over 16 amino acids. CDR1 and CDR2 (germline): KGHDR, SFDVKD. The CDR3, as DNA: TGTGCCACCAGTGACCCCGAGGGTACTGGGGCCAACGTCCTGACTTTC. Protein product: CATSDPEGTGANVLTF.

The chain has TRBV25-1 and TRBJ1-1; TRBD1 agrees at 8 bases. Germline assignment: CDR1 MGHDK and CDR2 SYGVNS. The CDR3 spans 13 residues. Trimming took 8 bases from V and 3 from J; bases not matched to a gene: 5. The CDR3 is CASQGAGDTEAFF. In DNA, the CDR3 is TGTGCCAGCCAGGGGGCTGGGGACACTGAAGCTTTCTTT.